The next 31 T cell receptor beta chains were all read from a single sample in a study of blood T cell repertoires in COVID-19. Measured with immunoSEQ multiplex PCR; TCRdb has only the in-frame clones, and not every one. The table has under 250,000 clones, over 70% seen once; the top ten hold approximately 3.7%. Sequenced: PBMCs or T cells enriched from blood (not recorded which). Every receptor here comes from a woman in her 30s who had been exposed to COVID-19.

The chain couples TRBV4-1 to TRBJ1-2; D remains unclear. This CDR3 comprises 14 residues. Trimming shortened V by 6 bases and J by 3 bases, and 14 bases separated the two germline ends. Germline V lookup: CDR1 MGHRA, CDR2 YSYEKL. This CDR3 reads CASRASGRDYGYTF. CDR3 coding DNA: TGCGCCAGCAGGGCAAGCGGGAGGGACTATGGCTACACCTTC.

The genes are TRBV29-1 and TRBJ1-2, with TRBD1 identical over 11 bases. This CDR3 contains 11 residues. The germline V gene encodes CDR1 SQVTM and CDR2 ANQGSEA. In DNA, the CDR3 is TGCTTGGGACAGGGGGTGCGGGGCTACACCTTC. It translates to CLGQGVRGYTF.

The J gene is TRBJ1-1, the V gene TRBV11-3; D is unclear. This CDR3 comprises 13 residues. V lost 5 bases and J 3 bases, leaving 10 bases between the germline ends. Germline V lookup: CDR1 SGHNT, CDR2 YENEEA. The CDR3 protein is CASSPDGDTEAFF. The DNA of the CDR3 is TGTGCCAGCAGCCCCGACGGGGACACTGAAGCTTTCTTT.

The rearrangement links TRBV7-8 to TRBJ2-7; a possible D gene is TRBD1 (6 bases). CDR3 length: 16 amino acids. Germline V gene data show CDR1 as SGHVS and CDR2 as FQNEAQ. Deletions cut 5 bases from V and 3 bases from J, with 20 bases between. The CDR3 bases are TGTGCCAGCAGCCCCACTCGACTCCGGGACAACTACGAGCAGTACTTC. It encodes CASSPTRLRDNYEQYF.

The chain couples TRBV27 to TRBJ1-4; D unclear. V lost 4 bases to trimming and J lost 3 bases, with 6 bases between them. Germline V gene lookup returns CDR1 MNHEY and CDR2 SMNVEV (reference sequence). The CDR3 contains 13 residues. CDR3 bases: TGTGCCAGCAGTTCGGAGGCTAATGAAAAACTGTTTTTT. Translated: CASSSEANEKLFF.

V is TRBV14 and J is TRBJ2-6; the D is unclear. Germline loops: CDR1 SGHDN, CDR2 FVKESK. This CDR3 region has 14 residues. V was cut by 5 bases and J by 2 bases, with 7 bases left in between. The chain's CDR3 is CASSETAGANVLTF. CDR3 in DNA: TGTGCCAGCAGCGAGACTGCTGGGGCCAACGTCCTGACTTTC.

Written as DNA, the CDR3 is TGTGCCAGTTCCGGGACAGATAACTATGGCTACACCTTC. It translates to CASSGTDNYGYTF. The rearrangement uses TRBV19 and TRBJ1-2; 7 bases line up with TRBD1. V lost 8 bases and J lost 1; bases outside the gene matches: 4. The CDR3 length is 13 residues. Per germline, CDR1 LNHDA and CDR2 SQIVND (reference sequence).

The V and J genes are TRBV28 and TRBJ2-3; D uncertain. Germline V CDR1 and CDR2: MDHEN, SYDVKM. V gave up 7 bases and J gave up 0 bases, with 8 bases separating them. This CDR3 spans 13 amino acids. CDR3 loop: CASTGSSTDTQYF. The CDR3 coding sequence is TGTGCCAGCACAGGATCTAGCACAGATACGCAGTATTTT.

This clone has only one observation. This chain uses TRBV2 with TRBJ2-1, with D perhaps matching TRBD1 (5 bases). Trimming pared 10 bases from V and 0 bases from J, leaving 13 bases between. The germline V gene encodes CDR1 SNHLY and CDR2 FYNNEI. There are 14 residues in the CDR3. The CDR3 spells CATSRVGSYNEQFF. The CDR3 region has the DNA TGTGCCACGAGCAGGGTTGGCTCCTACAATGAGCAGTTCTTC.

V is TRBV24-1 and J is TRBJ1-4, with TRBD1 matching over 10 bases. The CDR3 extends over 18 amino acids. V was clipped by 8 bases and J by 0 bases; unmatched bases: 11. Germline V gene sequence: CDR1 KGHDR, CDR2 SFDVKD. The CDR3 bases are TGTGCCACCACCTCGGACAGGGGGACGTGGACAACTAATGAAAAACTGTTTTTT. The encoded protein is CATTSDRGTWTTNEKLFF.

This chain uses TRBV2 with TRBJ2-7, with TRBD1 matching over 8 bases. After removal of 5 bases from V and 7 bases from J, the junction contained 10 bases not matched to a gene. The CDR3 spans 14 residues. Germline loops: CDR1 SNHLY, CDR2 FYNNEI. CDR3 in DNA: TGTGCCAGCAGTCCGACAGGGGAATTGGGGGAGCAGTACTTC. Translation gives CASSPTGELGEQYF. Filled out from reference TRBV2 and TRBJ2-7, the complete variable domain reads EPEVTQTPSHQVTQMGQEVILRCVPISNHLYFYWYRQILGQKVEFLVSFYNNEISEKSEIFDDQFSVERPDGSNFTLKIRSTKLEDSAMYFCASSPTGELGEQYFGPGTRLTVT.

In DNA form, the CDR3 reads TGTGCCAGCAGGTCGGGGACAGGACTTAATTACGAGCAGTACTTC. This codes for CASRSGTGLNYEQYF. The genes are TRBV2 and TRBJ2-7, with TRBD1 matching 8 bases. The CDR3 totals 15 residues. The germline gives CDR1 SNHLY, CDR2 FYNNEI. J lost 4 bases, V lost 6 bases, and 11 bases had no gene match.

The rearrangement links TRBV11-2 to TRBJ2-1, with TRBD2 matching over 7 bases. CDR3 length equals 14 residues. J lost 4 bases, V lost 3 bases, and 3 bases had no gene match. The germline V gene encodes CDR1 SGHAT and CDR2 FQNNGV. DNA for the CDR3: TGTGCCAGCAGCTTGGAGCGGGGATACAATGAGCAGTTCTTC. It yields the protein CASSLERGYNEQFF.

V is TRBV5-6 and J is TRBJ2-7, with a tentative D call TRBD1 (6 bases). V lost 3 bases and J lost 3, with 10 bases in between. CDR1 and CDR2 from the germline V gene are SGHDT and YYEEEE. The CDR3 runs 13 residues. The CDR3 DNA follows: TGTGCCAGCAGCTCACCGACAGGCTACGAGCAGTACTTC. Translated: CASSSPTGYEQYF.

The V gene is TRBV7-9, the J gene TRBJ1-2, with TRBD1 matching 7 bases. Trimming at V came to 8 bases and at J to 7 bases, leaving 4 bases not matched to a gene. CDR1 is SEHNR, CDR2 FQNEAQ, per germline (reference sequence). The CDR3 extends over 11 amino acids. DNA for the CDR3: TGTGCCAGCCAACAGGGGATTGGCTACACCTTC. Its protein product is CASQQGIGYTF.

In DNA form, the CDR3 reads TGCGCCAGTACAGGGGGCGCGGGGCAGCCCGGGGAGCTGTTTTTT. Encoded protein: CASTGGAGQPGELFF. The rearrangement joins TRBV5-1 to TRBJ2-2; 9 bases fit TRBD1. Losses at the gene ends were 8 bases for V and 6 bases for J; bases not matched to a gene: 11. This CDR3 spans 15 amino acids. Germline assignment: CDR1 SGHRS and CDR2 YFSETQ.

V is TRBV28 and J is TRBJ1-6; the match to TRBD1 covers 9 bases. Germline CDR1 is MDHEN and CDR2 is SYDVKM. This CDR3 spans 12 amino acids. CDR3 amino acids: CGYGTGSSPLHF. The CDR3 nucleotides are TGTGGTTACGGGACAGGGAGTTCACCCCTCCACTTT.

CDR3 in amino acids: CASSPGGGTGNTEAFF. DNA of the CDR3: TGCGCCAGCAGCCCTGGAGGCGGGACGGGGAACACTGAAGCTTTCTTT. This sequence joins TRBV5-1 and TRBJ1-1; D possibly corresponds to TRBD1 (5 bases). V dropped 4 bases and J dropped 1 base, with 17 bases sitting between them. The CDR3 sequence is 16 residues long. Germline lookup yields CDR1 SGHRS and CDR2 YFSETQ.

The rearrangement links TRBV27 to TRBJ2-2, with D maybe TRBD2 (6 bases). The CDR3 consists of 16 residues. Trimming stripped 7 bases from V and 7 bases from J, with 22 bases between. The germline V gene has CDR1 MNHEY and CDR2 SMNVEV (reference sequence). Here the CDR3 DNA reads TGTGCCAGCAATCGCGGCCGGACTACCGCCGGCGGGGAGCTGTTTTTT. The encoded protein is CASNRGRTTAGGELFF.

The V and J genes are TRBV5-1 and TRBJ2-7; 8 positions agree with TRBD2. CDR1 and CDR2 (germline): SGHRS, YFSETQ. V shed 5 bases and J 2 bases; nucleotides not matched to a gene: 9. This CDR3 is built from 15 residues. Here the CDR3 DNA reads TGCGCCAGCAGTTTCACGGGACTAGGAGCCTACGAGCAGTACTTC. Translated: CASSFTGLGAYEQYF.

The chain employs TRBV4-1 and TRBJ2-7; TRBD1 matches 9 bases. Trimming cost V 1 base and J 0 bases; bases outside gene matches: 4. The CDR3 runs to 16 residues. CDR1 and CDR2 from the germline V gene are MGHRA and YSYEKL. CDR3 coding DNA: TGCGCCAGCAGCCAAGTTGGACAGGGGAGCTCCTACGAGCAGTACTTC. This sequence encodes CASSQVGQGSSYEQYF.

The rearrangement joins TRBV28 to TRBJ2-7; TRBD2 matches at 8 bases. J was trimmed by 0 bases and V by 7 bases; bases with no gene match: 8. Germline V gene sequence: CDR1 MDHEN, CDR2 SYDVKM. The CDR3 length is 15 residues. The CDR3 reads CASIASGRFSYEQYF. For the CDR3, the DNA is TGTGCCAGCATCGCCAGCGGGAGATTCTCCTACGAGCAGTACTTC.

The V call is TRBV11-2, the J call TRBJ2-2; D unresolved. This CDR3 comprises 13 residues. Germline CDR1 and CDR2: SGHAT and FQNNGV. Trimming removed 1 base at V and 4 bases at J, with 4 bases between. The CDR3 DNA reads TGTGCCAGCAGCTTAGCTTTCACCGGGGAGCTGTTTTTT. Translating it yields CASSLAFTGELFF.

The sample holds one count of this clone. This chain links TRBV9 with TRBJ1-1, with 9 bases lining up with TRBD1. Germline assignment: CDR1 SGDLS and CDR2 YYNGEE. Trimming removed 3 bases from V and 0 bases from J; junction bases left unmatched: 6. This CDR3 is 16 amino acids long. CDR3 protein: CASSDVTGGMNTEAFF. The CDR3 DNA sequence: TGTGCCAGCAGCGACGTAACAGGGGGCATGAACACTGAAGCTTTCTTT.

This clone is a singleton in its sample. The rearrangement uses TRBV30 and TRBJ1-2; D gene ambiguous. This CDR3 comprises 13 residues. Per germline, CDR1 GTSNPN and CDR2 SVGIG (reference sequence). Trimming removed 0 bases from V and 4 bases from J, with 9 bases in between. In DNA, the CDR3 is TGTGCCTGGAGTGTAGCCTCGGGCTATGGCTACACCTTC. The encoded protein is CAWSVASGYGYTF.

The chain joins TRBV2 to TRBJ2-3, with TRBD2 matching 8 bases. The V gene's germline CDR1 is SNHLY and CDR2 FYNNEI. V shed 6 bases, J shed 2 bases, and the junction held 22 bases outside the gene matches. The CDR3 consists of 20 residues. CDR3 sequence reads: CASSSHRLAKRGLDTDTQYF. The CDR3 nucleotides are TGTGCCAGCAGCTCCCACCGACTAGCGAAACGGGGCCTTGACACAGATACGCAGTATTTT.

The chain links TRBV18 to TRBJ1-2; the D gene is possibly TRBD1 (6 bases). V dropped 0 bases and J dropped 8 bases, with 16 bases sitting between them. Germline V gives CDR1 KGHSH, CDR2 LQKENI. The CDR3 spans 15 residues. The CDR3 loop reads CASSPPTGRGEGYTF. For the CDR3, the DNA is TGTGCCAGCTCACCACCTACAGGGAGAGGGGAAGGCTACACCTTC.

The gene calls are TRBV28 and TRBJ1-4; 8 bases line up with TRBD1. The CDR3 runs to 16 residues. CDR1 is MDHEN, CDR2 SYDVKM, per germline. J gave up 6 bases and V 3 bases, and 9 bases lay outside the gene matches. The CDR3 sequence is CASSFFGQGTHEKLFF. In DNA form, the CDR3 reads TGTGCCAGCAGTTTTTTCGGACAGGGAACCCATGAAAAACTGTTTTTT.

V is TRBV5-4 and J is TRBJ2-3; 8 bases align to TRBD2. The ends lost 4 bases at V and 2 bases at J; junction bases unmatched: 12. The length of the CDR3 is 17 residues. From germline, CDR1 is SGHNT and CDR2 YYREEE (reference sequence). The DNA of the CDR3 is TGTGCCAGCAGCGCCCCCGGGACTAGGGTTCCCACAGATACGCAGTATTTT. Its protein is CASSAPGTRVPTDTQYF.

This clone was detected once. The chain combines TRBV4-1 with TRBJ2-3, with 10 bases lining up with TRBD1. Losses at the gene ends were 1 base for V and 5 bases for J; bases not matched to a gene: 9. Germline CDR1 reads MGHRA; CDR2 reads YSYEKL. The CDR3 contains 17 residues. CDR3 nucleotide sequence: TGCGCCAGCAGCCAAGTAGGTGGACAGGGGGGAGGAGATACGCAGTATTTT. As protein: CASSQVGGQGGGDTQYF.

The chain uses TRBV21-1 and TRBJ1-1; the table gives TRBD1 as D, unverified against the DNA. TRBV21-1 is designated a pseudogene. The length of the CDR3 is 16 residues. The CDR3 sequence: CASSKNRGLWLTEAFF. The CDR3 DNA is TGTGCCAGCAGCAAAAACAGGGGGCTCTGGCTTACTGAAGCTTTCTTT.